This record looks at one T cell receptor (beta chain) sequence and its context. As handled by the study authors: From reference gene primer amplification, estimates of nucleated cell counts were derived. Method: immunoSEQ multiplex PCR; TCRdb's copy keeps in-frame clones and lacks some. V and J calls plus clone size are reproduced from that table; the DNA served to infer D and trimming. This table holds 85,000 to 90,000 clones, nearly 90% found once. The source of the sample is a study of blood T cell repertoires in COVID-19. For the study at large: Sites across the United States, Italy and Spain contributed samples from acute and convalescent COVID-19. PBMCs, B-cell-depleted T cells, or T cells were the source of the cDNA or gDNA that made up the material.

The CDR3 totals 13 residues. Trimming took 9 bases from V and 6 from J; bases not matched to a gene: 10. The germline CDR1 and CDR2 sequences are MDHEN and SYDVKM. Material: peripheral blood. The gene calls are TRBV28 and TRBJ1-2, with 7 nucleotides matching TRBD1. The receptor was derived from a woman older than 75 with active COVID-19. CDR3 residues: CASLDRTGNGYTF. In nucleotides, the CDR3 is TGTGCCAGTCTTGACCGGACAGGCAATGGCTACACCTTC.